These 18 T cell receptor beta chains originate from one sample sequenced in a study of blood T cell repertoires in COVID-19. TCRdb's copy holds only in-frame clones and misses some; the assay was immunoSEQ multiplex PCR. The table shows some 180,000 clones, with more than 80% occurring only once. The sequenced sample consisted of PBMCs or T cells enriched from blood (not recorded which). Source of these receptors: a man aged 35 to 55 who had recovered from COVID-19.

This clone has a handful of counts. V is TRBV28 and J is TRBJ1-1; D not certain. V gave up 6 bases and J gave up 0 bases, with 11 bases separating them. The germline V gene encodes CDR1 MDHEN and CDR2 SYDVKM. The CDR3 runs 14 residues. CDR3 loop: CASRGRNMNTEAFF. The CDR3 nucleotides are TGTGCCAGCAGGGGCCGGAACATGAACACTGAAGCTTTCTTT.

The chain joins TRBV6-5 to TRBJ1-5, with TRBD1 as a possible D gene (5 bases). CDR3 size: 15 residues. V lost 8 bases and J lost 6, with 20 bases in between. Germline V lookup: CDR1 MNHEY, CDR2 SVGAGI. This CDR3 reads CASLSAPRRGQPQHF. The CDR3 DNA reads TGTGCCAGCCTGTCGGCACCCCGGAGGGGTCAGCCCCAGCATTTT.

CDR3: CASSTGQAYGYTF. The CDR3 nucleotides are TGTGCCAGCAGTACGGGACAAGCCTATGGCTACACCTTC. The V call is TRBV12-3 or TRBV12-4, the J call TRBJ1-2, with a possible D match to TRBD1 (6 bases). There are 13 residues in the CDR3. V was trimmed by 5 bases and J by 4 bases, leaving 11 bases between them.

The chain is built from TRBV25-1 and TRBJ1-4, with D hard to call. The V and J ends lost 2 bases and 13 bases respectively, with 20 bases between them. Germline V gene lookup returns CDR1 MGHDK and CDR2 SYGVNS. The CDR3 has 15 residues. CDR3 protein: CASSEVGPRAGILFF. DNA for the CDR3: TGTGCCAGCAGTGAAGTCGGTCCTCGGGCGGGCATACTGTTTTTT.

V usage is TRBV11-2 and J usage is TRBJ2-1; 8 bases are shared with TRBD2. The CDR3 runs 18 residues. J lost 5 bases, V lost 0 bases, and 12 bases had no gene match. CDR1 and CDR2 from the germline V gene are SGHAT and FQNNGV. The CDR3 nucleotides are TGTGCCAGCAGCTTAGATGGGGGACTAGTTTGGGGAAACAATGAGCAGTTCTTC. Protein product: CASSLDGGLVWGNNEQFF.

The J gene is TRBJ2-3, the V gene TRBV11-2; 11 bases match TRBD2. V was pared by 3 bases and J by 4 bases, with 15 bases of the junction left unmatched. Germline V gives CDR1 SGHAT, CDR2 FQNNGV. The CDR3 is made up of 19 amino acids. Here the CDR3 reads CASSFRPTITSGRADTQYF. CDR3 sequence (DNA): TGTGCCAGCAGCTTCCGGCCGACCATAACTAGCGGGAGAGCAGATACGCAGTATTTT.

This clone was seen only a few times. This rearrangement joins TRBV9 to TRBJ1-1; 7 bases align to TRBD1. This CDR3 contains 22 residues. Germline-derived CDR1 and CDR2 are SGDLS and YYNGEE. The V gene end was trimmed by 4 bases and the J gene end by 2 bases; junction bases not matched to a gene: 29. The CDR3 here is CASSPREQGEITLTTENTEAFF. The CDR3 bases are TGTGCCAGCAGCCCTCGCGAGCAGGGGGAGATAACACTAACGACCGAAAACACTGAAGCTTTCTTT.

This chain uses TRBV2 with TRBJ1-2; the D is unclear. Between the trimmed V and J ends, which lost 2 bases and 2 bases, there was a span of 12 bases. Germline lookup yields CDR1 SNHLY and CDR2 FYNNEI. The CDR3 loop spans 15 amino acids. Written as DNA, the CDR3 is TGTGCCAGCAGTGAATCCATAGCGAACAACTATGGCTACACCTTC. Translated, it gives CASSESIANNYGYTF.

The chain has TRBV6-5 and TRBJ2-1; maybe TRBD2 (5 bases). Trimming left V 6 bases short and J 6 bases short, with 15 bases between. CDR3 length: 14 residues. CDR1 and CDR2 from the germline V gene are MNHEY and SVGAGI. This CDR3 reads CASRHSGETNEQFF. CDR3 DNA: TGTGCCAGCAGGCACTCCGGGGAAACCAATGAGCAGTTCTTC.

The chain carries TRBV10-3 and TRBJ1-4, with 9 bases matching TRBD1. Germline V gene lookup returns CDR1 ENHRY and CDR2 SYGVKD. The CDR3 consists of 14 residues. The V gene end was trimmed by 5 bases and the J gene end by 7 bases; junction bases not matched to a gene: 5. This CDR3 is CAISMGQGGEKLFF. The CDR3 DNA follows: TGTGCCATCAGTATGGGACAGGGAGGTGAAAAACTGTTTTTT.

The CDR3 protein is CASRPGTGANYGYTF. CDR3 DNA sequence: TGTGCCAGCAGACCCGGGACAGGAGCTAACTATGGCTACACCTTC. V is TRBV7-9 and J is TRBJ1-2; TRBD1 matches 8 bases. V trimming: 6 bases; J trimming: 0 bases; junction bases outside the gene matches: 6. This CDR3 is 15 amino acids long. CDR1 SEHNR and CDR2 FQNEAQ come from the germline V gene (reference sequence).

In this sample, this clone turned up a few times. The CDR3 loop reads CASSPQGPNSPLHF. CDR3 DNA: TGTGCCAGCAGCCCACAGGGACCCAATTCACCCCTCCACTTT. V is TRBV6-6 and J is TRBJ1-6; D possibly corresponds to TRBD1 (6 bases). Germline values: CDR1 MNHNY, CDR2 SVGAGI (reference sequence). V dropped 6 bases and J dropped 7 bases, with 13 bases sitting between them. The CDR3 loop spans 14 amino acids.

The chain couples TRBV19 to TRBJ1-1; D call uncertain. The CDR3 is 12 amino acids. Germline lookup yields CDR1 LNHDA and CDR2 SQIVND (reference sequence). V dropped 3 bases and J dropped 0 bases, with 2 bases sitting between them. This chain's CDR3 is CASSILNTEAFF. CDR3 sequence (DNA): TGTGCCAGTAGTATCTTGAACACTGAAGCTTTCTTT.

This clone has only one observation. The V gene is TRBV5-1, the J gene TRBJ1-1; TRBD1 matches at 7 bases. There are 14 residues in the CDR3. V shed 7 bases and J 5 bases; nucleotides not matched to a gene: 11. Germline CDR1 is SGHRS and CDR2 is YFSETQ. CDR3 region: CASCNSTGRTEAFF. The DNA for the CDR3 is TGCGCCAGCTGCAACTCGACAGGGCGGACTGAAGCTTTCTTT.

The J gene is TRBJ1-2, the V gene TRBV5-4; maybe TRBD1 (5 bases). V was clipped by 0 bases and J by 8 bases, with 14 bases between them. The CDR3 spans 14 residues. Germline V gene lookup returns CDR1 SGHNT and CDR2 YYREEE (reference sequence). CDR3: CASSLGTGTYGYTF. The CDR3 DNA follows: TGTGCCAGCAGCTTGGGAACAGGCACGTACGGCTACACCTTC.

V usage is TRBV11-2 and J usage is TRBJ1-1; TRBD1 might be the D (5 bases). CDR1 is SGHAT and CDR2 is FQNNGV in the germline V gene. Trimming left V 5 bases short and J 5 bases short, with 12 bases between. The CDR3 is 13 amino acids. CDR3 bases: TGTGCCAGCAGCGTCTCCAGGACAACTGAAGCTTTCTTT. This codes for CASSVSRTTEAFF.

The V and J genes are TRBV27 and TRBJ1-3; 7 nucleotides align to TRBD1. Looked up from germline, CDR1 is MNHEY and CDR2 is SMNVEV (reference sequence). The CDR3 is 17 amino acids. Unmatched junction bases numbered 12, after V lost 5 bases and J lost 2 bases. The CDR3 DNA sequence: TGTGCCAGCAGTCCCCACAGGGGACCGGGTCCTGGAAACACCATATATTTT. Translating it yields CASSPHRGPGPGNTIYF.

Turning to this clone: Different DNA sequences within this sample yield the same CDR3. The genes are TRBV10-3 and TRBJ1-6, with 8 bases fitting TRBD1. The junction had 2 bases not matched to a gene; V was cut back by 0 bases and J by 7 bases. The CDR3 has 15 amino acids. Looked up from germline, CDR1 is ENHRY and CDR2 is SYGVKD. The CDR3 DNA sequence: TGTGCCATCAGTGAGTCGGGGGACAGGAATTCACCCCTCCACTTT. Its protein is CAISESGDRNSPLHF.